Detailed here is one T cell receptor (beta chain). Its specificity is unknown. In TCRdb, the 5' RACE reads were re-called with MiXCR into one record per CDR3 protein. The data contain roughly 240,000 distinct CDR3 sequences, over 30% of them singletons. This record belongs to a study of CD8 T cells in ankylosing spondylitis. Study results and caveats: In reactive arthritis synovial fluid and blood, some motif variants had been reported before. Seven to nine highly homologous variants formed a TCR beta motif that appeared characteristic of ankylosing spondylitis blood. Within peripheral blood, clones linked to disease were CD8+ and relatively rare. Matched ankylosing spondylitis synovial fluid reportedly contained a significantly enriched population of disease-linked clones.

Germline CDR1 reads SGHVS; CDR2 reads FQNEAQ. Trimming stripped 0 bases from V and 4 bases from J, with 10 bases between. This CDR3 has 14 amino acids. This receptor was identified in a male donor with ankylosing spondylitis or in good health (not recorded which). Sequencing was done on a sample of blood, either unsorted or a sorted T cell fraction (not recorded which). This chain joins TRBV7-8 and TRBJ2-7; possibly TRBD1 for D (6 bases). CDR3 sequence reads: CASSLAGHPYEQYF. CDR3 DNA: TGTGCCAGCAGCTTAGCGGGACACCCATACGAGCAGTACTTC.